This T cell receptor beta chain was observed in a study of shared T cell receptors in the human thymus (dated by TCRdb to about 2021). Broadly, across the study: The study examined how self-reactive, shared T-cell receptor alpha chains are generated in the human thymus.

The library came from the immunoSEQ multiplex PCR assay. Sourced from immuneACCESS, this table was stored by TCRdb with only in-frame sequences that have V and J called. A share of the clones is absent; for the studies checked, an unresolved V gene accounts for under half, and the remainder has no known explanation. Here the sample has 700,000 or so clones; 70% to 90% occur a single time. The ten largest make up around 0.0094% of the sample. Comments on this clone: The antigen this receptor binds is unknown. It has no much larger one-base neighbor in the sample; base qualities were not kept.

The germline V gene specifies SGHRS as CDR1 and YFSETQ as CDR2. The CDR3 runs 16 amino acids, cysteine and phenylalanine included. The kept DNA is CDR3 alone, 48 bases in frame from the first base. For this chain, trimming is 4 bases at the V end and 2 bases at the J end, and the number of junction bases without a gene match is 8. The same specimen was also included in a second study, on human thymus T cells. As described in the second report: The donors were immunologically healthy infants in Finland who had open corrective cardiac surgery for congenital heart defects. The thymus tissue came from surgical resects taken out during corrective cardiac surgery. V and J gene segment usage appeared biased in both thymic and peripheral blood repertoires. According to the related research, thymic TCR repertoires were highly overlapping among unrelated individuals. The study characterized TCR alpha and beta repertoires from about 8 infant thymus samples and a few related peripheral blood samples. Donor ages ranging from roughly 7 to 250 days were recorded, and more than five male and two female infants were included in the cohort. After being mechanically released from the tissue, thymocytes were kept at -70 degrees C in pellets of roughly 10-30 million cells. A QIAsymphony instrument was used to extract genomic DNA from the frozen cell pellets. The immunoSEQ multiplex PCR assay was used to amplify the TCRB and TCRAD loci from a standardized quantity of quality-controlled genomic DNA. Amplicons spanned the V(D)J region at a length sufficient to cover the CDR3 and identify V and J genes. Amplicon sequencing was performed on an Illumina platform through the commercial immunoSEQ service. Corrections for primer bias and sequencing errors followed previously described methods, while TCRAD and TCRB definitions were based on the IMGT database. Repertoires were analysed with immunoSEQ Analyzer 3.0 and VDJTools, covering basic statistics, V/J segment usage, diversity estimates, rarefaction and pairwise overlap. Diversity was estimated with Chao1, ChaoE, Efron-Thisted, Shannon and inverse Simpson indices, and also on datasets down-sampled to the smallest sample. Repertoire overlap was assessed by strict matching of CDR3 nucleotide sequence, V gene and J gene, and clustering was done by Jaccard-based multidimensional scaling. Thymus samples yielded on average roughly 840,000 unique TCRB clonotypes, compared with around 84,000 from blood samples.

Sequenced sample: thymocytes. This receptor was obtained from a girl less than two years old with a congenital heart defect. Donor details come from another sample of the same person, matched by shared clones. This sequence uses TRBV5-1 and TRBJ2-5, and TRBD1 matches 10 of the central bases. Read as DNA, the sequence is TGCGCCAGCAGCCCGGGGACAGGGGACACTCAAGAGACCCAGTACTTC. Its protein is CASSPGTGDTQETQYF.